This T cell receptor (beta chain) is from a study of control samples from healthy donors and cancer patients (TCRdb year 2020). Libraries were constructed by the immunoSEQ multiplex PCR assay. TCRdb holds this immuneACCESS table with in-frame rearrangements only. Some clones are missing; in checked studies, unresolved V genes explain under half, and the rest has no known cause. The sample contains fewer than 90,000 clones, about 95% of them found a single time. The ten top clones hold roughly 6.1% of the sample. Including cysteine and phenylalanine, the CDR3 has 13 amino acids. The DNA shown is the 39-base CDR3, in frame from base 1. According to the germline V gene, CDR1 reads SNHLY and CDR2 reads FYNNEI. V is shortened by 8 bases, J by 4 bases, and the region joining them spans 15 bases. Turning to this clone: Its antigen has not been determined. The sample holds no much larger clone one base away, and base qualities are not on file.

The rearrangement joined TRBV2 to TRBJ2-7; the D gene assignment is perhaps TRBD1 or TRBD2, with each matching 5 bases. The source of this sequence is a woman aged 40 to 55 in good health. The specimen sequenced was blood. Here is the DNA: TGTGCCAGCCGGGACCGAAAAATTTACGAGCAGTACTTC. This yields the protein CASRDRKIYEQYF.